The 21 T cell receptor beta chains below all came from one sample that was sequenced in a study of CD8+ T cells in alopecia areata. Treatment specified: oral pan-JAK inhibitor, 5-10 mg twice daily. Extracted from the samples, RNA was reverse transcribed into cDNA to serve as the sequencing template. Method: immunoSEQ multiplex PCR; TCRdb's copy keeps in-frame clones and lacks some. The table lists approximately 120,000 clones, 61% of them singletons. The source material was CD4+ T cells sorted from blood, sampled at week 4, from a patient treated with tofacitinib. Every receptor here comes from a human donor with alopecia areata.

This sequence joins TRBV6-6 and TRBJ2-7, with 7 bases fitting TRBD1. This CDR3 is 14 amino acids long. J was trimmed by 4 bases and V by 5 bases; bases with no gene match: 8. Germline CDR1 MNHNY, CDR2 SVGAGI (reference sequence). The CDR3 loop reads CASSNLKTGYEQYF. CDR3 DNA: TGTGCCAGCAGTAACCTTAAGACAGGGTACGAGCAGTACTTC.

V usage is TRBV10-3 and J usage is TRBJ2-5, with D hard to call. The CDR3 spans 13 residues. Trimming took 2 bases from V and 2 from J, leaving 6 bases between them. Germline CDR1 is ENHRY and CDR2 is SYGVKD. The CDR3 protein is CAISEERQETQYF. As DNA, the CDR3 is TGTGCCATCAGTGAGGAGAGGCAAGAGACCCAGTACTTC.

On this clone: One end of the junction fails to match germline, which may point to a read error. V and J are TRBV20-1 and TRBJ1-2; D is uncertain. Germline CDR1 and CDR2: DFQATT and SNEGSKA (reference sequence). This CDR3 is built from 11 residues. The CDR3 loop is CSARSQATSPF. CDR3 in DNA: TGCAGTGCTAGATCTCAGGCAACATCTCCCTTC.

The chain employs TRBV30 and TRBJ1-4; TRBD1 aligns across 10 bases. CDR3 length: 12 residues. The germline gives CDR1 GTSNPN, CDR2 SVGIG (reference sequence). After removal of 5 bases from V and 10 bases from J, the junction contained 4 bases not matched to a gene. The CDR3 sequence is CAWGGQGGKLFF. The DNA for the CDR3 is TGTGCCTGGGGAGGACAGGGGGGAAAACTGTTTTTT.

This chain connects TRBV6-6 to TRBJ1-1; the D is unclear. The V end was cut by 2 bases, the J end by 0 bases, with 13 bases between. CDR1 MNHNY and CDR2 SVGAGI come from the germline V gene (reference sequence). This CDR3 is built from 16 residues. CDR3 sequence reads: CASSYEKERMNTEAFF. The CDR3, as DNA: TGTGCCAGCAGTTACGAGAAGGAAAGAATGAACACTGAAGCTTTCTTT.

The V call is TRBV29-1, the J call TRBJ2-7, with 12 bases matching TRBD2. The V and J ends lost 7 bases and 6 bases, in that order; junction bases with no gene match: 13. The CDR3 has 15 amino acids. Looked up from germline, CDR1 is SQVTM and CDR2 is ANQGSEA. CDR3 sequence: CSATSGRSDRGEQYF. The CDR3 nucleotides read TGCAGCGCCACTAGCGGGAGGTCTGATAGGGGCGAGCAGTACTTC.

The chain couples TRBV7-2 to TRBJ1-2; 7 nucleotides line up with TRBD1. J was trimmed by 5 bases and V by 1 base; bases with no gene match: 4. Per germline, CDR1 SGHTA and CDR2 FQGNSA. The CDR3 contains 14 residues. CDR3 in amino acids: CASSLGRGSYGYTF. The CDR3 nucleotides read TGTGCCAGCAGCTTAGGCAGGGGGAGTTATGGCTACACCTTC.

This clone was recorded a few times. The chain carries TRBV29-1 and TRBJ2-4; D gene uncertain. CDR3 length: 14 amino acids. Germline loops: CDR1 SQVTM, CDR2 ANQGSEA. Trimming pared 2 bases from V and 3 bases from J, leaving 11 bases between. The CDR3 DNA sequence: TGCAGCGTTGAAAGGTCGGGCAGCAAAAACATTCAGTACTTC. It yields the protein CSVERSGSKNIQYF.

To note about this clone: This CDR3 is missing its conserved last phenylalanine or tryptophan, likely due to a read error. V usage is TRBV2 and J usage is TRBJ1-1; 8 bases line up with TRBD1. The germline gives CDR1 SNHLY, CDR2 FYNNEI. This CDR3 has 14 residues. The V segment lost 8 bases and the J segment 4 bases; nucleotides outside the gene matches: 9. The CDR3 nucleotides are TGTGCCAGCGAGGCCCGGACAGGGACCACTGAAGCTTTCCTT. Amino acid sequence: CASEARTGTTEAFL.

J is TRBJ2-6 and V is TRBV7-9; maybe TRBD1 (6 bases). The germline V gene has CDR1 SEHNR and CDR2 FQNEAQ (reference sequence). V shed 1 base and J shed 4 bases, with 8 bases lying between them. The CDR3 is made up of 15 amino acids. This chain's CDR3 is CASSLGGPGANVLTF. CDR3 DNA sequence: TGTGCCAGCAGCTTAGGGGGGCCCGGGGCCAACGTCCTGACTTTC. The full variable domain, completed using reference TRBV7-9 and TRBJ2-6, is DTGVSQNPRHKITKRGQNVTFRCDPISEHNRLYWYRQTLGQGPEFLTYFQNEAQLEKSRLLSDRFSAERPKGSFSTLEIQRTEQGDSAMYLCASSLGGPGANVLTFGAGSRLTVL.

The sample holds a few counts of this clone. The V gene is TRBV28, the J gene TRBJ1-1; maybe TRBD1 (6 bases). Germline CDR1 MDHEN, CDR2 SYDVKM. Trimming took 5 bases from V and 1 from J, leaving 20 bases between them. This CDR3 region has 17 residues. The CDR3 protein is CASSKPLNRAANTEAFF. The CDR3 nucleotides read TGTGCCAGCAGTAAACCCCTTAACAGGGCCGCGAACACTGAAGCTTTCTTT.

CDR3 sequence reads: CASSADVGVSTDTQYF. The DNA for the CDR3 is TGTGCCAGCAGTGCCGACGTTGGGGTTAGCACAGATACGCAGTATTTT. The chain is built from TRBV25-1 and TRBJ2-3; D gene uncertain. Per the germline V gene, CDR1 is MGHDK and CDR2 is SYGVNS. The V and J ends lost 4 bases and 0 bases respectively, with 14 bases between them. The CDR3 loop spans 16 amino acids.

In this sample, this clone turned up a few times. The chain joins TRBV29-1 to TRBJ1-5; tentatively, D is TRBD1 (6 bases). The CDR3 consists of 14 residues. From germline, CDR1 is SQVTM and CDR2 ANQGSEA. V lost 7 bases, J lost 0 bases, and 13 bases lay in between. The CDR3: CSAQTGYSNQPQHF. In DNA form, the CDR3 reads TGCAGCGCTCAGACAGGCTATAGCAATCAGCCCCAGCATTTT.

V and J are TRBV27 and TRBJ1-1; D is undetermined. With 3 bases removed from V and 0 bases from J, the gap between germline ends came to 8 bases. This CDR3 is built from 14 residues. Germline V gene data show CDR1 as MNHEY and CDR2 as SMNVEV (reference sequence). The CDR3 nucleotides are TGTGCCAGCAGTTTTGGAACAGTGAACACTGAAGCTTTCTTT. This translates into CASSFGTVNTEAFF.

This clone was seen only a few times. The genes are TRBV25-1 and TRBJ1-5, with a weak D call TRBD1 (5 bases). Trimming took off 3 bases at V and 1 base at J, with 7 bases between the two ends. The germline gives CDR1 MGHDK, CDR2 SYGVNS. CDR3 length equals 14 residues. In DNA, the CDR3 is TGTGCCAGCAGTGACCAGGGAAGCAATCAGCCCCAGCATTTT. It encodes CASSDQGSNQPQHF.

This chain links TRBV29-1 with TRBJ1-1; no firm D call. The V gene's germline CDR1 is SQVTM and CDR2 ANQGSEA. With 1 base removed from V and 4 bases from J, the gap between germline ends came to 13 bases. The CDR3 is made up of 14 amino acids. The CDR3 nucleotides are TGCAGCGTTGAAGTGGCTCGACTGAGCACTGAAGCTTTCTTT. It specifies CSVEVARLSTEAFF.

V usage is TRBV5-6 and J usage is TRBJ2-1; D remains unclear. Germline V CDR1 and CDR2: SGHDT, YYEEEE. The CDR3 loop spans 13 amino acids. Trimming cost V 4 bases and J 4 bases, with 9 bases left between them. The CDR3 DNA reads TGTGCCAGCAGCCCTGACTCTTACAATGAGCAGTTCTTC. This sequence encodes CASSPDSYNEQFF.

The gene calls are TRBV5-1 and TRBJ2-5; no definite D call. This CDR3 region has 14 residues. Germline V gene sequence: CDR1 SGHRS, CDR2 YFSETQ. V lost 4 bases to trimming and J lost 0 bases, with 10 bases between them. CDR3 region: CASSATAYQETQYF. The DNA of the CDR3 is TGCGCCAGCAGCGCTACAGCTTACCAAGAGACCCAGTACTTC.

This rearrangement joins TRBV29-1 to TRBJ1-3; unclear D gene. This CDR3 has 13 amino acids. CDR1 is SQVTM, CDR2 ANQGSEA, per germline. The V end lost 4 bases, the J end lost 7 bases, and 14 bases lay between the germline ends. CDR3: CSVVEWQTNTIYF. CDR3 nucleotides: TGCAGCGTTGTTGAGTGGCAAACTAACACCATATATTTT. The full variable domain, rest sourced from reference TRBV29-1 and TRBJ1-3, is SAVISQKPSRDICQRGTSLTIQCQVDSQVTMMFWYRQQPGQSLTLIATANQGSEATYESGFVIDKFPISRPNLTFSTLTVSNMSPEDSSIYLCSVVEWQTNTIYFGEGSWLTVV.

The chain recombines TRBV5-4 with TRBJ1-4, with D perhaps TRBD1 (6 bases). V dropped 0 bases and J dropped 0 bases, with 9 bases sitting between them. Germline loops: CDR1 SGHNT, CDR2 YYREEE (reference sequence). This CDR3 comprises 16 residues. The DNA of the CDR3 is TGTGCCAGCAGCTTGGGGGGACATGCAACTAATGAAAAACTGTTTTTT. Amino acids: CASSLGGHATNEKLFF.

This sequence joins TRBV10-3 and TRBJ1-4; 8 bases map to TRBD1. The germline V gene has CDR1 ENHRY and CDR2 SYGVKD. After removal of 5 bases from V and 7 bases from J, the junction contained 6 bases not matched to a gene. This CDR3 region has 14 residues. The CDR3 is CAISMTGEAEKLFF. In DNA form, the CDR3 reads TGTGCCATCAGTATGACAGGGGAGGCTGAAAAACTGTTTTTT.